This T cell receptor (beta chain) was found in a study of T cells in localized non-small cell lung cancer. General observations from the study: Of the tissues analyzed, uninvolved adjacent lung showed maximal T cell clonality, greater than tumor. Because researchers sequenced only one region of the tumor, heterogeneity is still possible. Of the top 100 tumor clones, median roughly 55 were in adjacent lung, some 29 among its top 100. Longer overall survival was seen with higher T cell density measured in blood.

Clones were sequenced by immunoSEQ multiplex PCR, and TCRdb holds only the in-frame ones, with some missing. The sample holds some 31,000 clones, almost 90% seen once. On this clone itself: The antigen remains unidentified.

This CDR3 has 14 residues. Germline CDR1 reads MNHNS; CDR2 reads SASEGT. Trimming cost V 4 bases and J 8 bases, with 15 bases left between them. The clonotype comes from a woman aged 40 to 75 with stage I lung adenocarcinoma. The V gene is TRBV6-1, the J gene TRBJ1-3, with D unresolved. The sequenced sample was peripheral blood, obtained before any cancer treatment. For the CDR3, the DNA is TGTGCCAGCAGTGTATACGAAAACTGGGACACCATATATTTT. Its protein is CASSVYENWDTIYF.